These 30 T cell receptor beta chains were sequenced from one sample in a study of blood T cells in healthy people across ages. A J-beta primer mix and a sample-barcoded 5' primer were used in a second PCR of about 7 to 12 cycles. In TCRdb, the 5' RACE reads were re-called with MiXCR into one record per CDR3 protein. The sample has 750,000 to 950,000 distinct CDR3 sequences; 25% to 35% are singletons. These data are also associated with another study on T cells of mothers and their children.

The specimen sequenced was blood. These receptors were taken from a woman in her thirties or forties in good health.

This chain links TRBV20-1 with TRBJ1-2; TRBD1 matches 9 bases. The CDR3 runs to 16 residues. Trimming took 1 base from V and 7 from J; bases not matched to a gene: 13. The germline CDR1 and CDR2 sequences are DFQATT and SNEGSKA (reference sequence). This CDR3 is CSARATGQGYSRGYTF. DNA for the CDR3: TGCAGTGCTAGAGCTACGGGACAGGGCTATTCGCGTGGCTACACCTTC.

CDR3 sequence (DNA): TGTGCCAGCAGTTGGGGTACTAGCGGAGTTACTAGCACAGATACGCAGTATTTT. Its translation: CASSWGTSGVTSTDTQYF. This chain uses TRBV28 with TRBJ2-3, with TRBD2 identical over 8 bases. V trimming: 4 bases; J trimming: 0 bases; junction bases outside the gene matches: 12. Germline V lookup: CDR1 MDHEN, CDR2 SYDVKM. There are 18 residues in the CDR3.

This clonotype was found a few times. A much larger clone lies one base from this, so it may be a read error. The chain employs TRBV27 and TRBJ2-1, with 8 positions matching TRBD1. This CDR3 is 16 amino acids long. Germline V gene data show CDR1 as MNHEY and CDR2 as SMNVEV (reference sequence). This CDR3 is CASSTDRTGSYNGQFF. DNA for the CDR3: TGTGCCAGCAGTACCGATAGGACAGGGTCCTACAATGGGCAGTTCTTC.

The chain uses TRBV4-2 and TRBJ1-6; D not certain. The V end lost 3 bases, the J end lost 11 bases, and 23 bases lay between the germline ends. The CDR3 sequence is 17 residues long. Germline CDR1 is LGHNA and CDR2 is YNFKEQ. CDR3 sequence reads: CASSHETLAGSGAPLHF. In DNA form, the CDR3 reads TGTGCCAGCAGCCATGAGACGCTGGCAGGATCTGGTGCACCCCTCCACTTT.

This clonotype was detected ten times or more. The chain recombines TRBV5-6 with TRBJ2-3; 9 positions match TRBD2. Germline CDR1 is SGHDT and CDR2 is YYEEEE. Trimming removed 2 bases from V and 3 bases from J; junction bases left unmatched: 13. The CDR3 covers 18 residues. The CDR3 is CASSFGTSLSFGTDTQYF. The CDR3 nucleotides are TGTGCCAGCAGCTTTGGGACTAGCTTGTCATTTGGAACAGATACGCAGTATTTT. Variable domain in full (rest from reference TRBV5-6 and TRBJ2-3): DAGVTQSPTHLIKTRGQQVTLRCSPKSGHDTVSWYQQALGQGPQFIFQYYEEEERQRGNFPDRFSGHQFPNYSSELNVNALLLGDSALYLCASSFGTSLSFGTDTQYFGPGTRLTVL.

Only a few counts were recorded for this clonotype. This sequence joins TRBV6-1 and TRBJ1-2; D remains ambiguous. CDR1 is MNHNS and CDR2 is SASEGT in the germline V gene. The V gene lost 0 bases and the J gene lost 8 bases, with 4 bases spanning the gap. The CDR3 totals 11 residues. CDR3 in amino acids: CASSEAEGYTF. CDR3 sequence (DNA): TGTGCCAGCAGTGAAGCAGAAGGCTACACCTTC.

This clonotype was seen a few times. The chain employs TRBV5-5 and TRBJ2-3; 8 bases agree with TRBD1. CDR1 SGHKS and CDR2 YYEKEE come from the germline V gene (reference sequence). The CDR3 loop spans 14 amino acids. V gave up 7 bases and J gave up 2 bases; unmatched junction bases: 6. Here the CDR3 DNA reads TGTGCCAGCCGACAGGGGACAAACACAGATACGCAGTATTTT. This codes for CASRQGTNTDTQYF.

V usage is TRBV29-1 and J usage is TRBJ1-1; 7 bases match TRBD1. Trimming cost V 4 bases and J 5 bases; bases outside gene matches: 4. The CDR3 covers 12 residues. In germline, CDR1 is SQVTM, CDR2 ANQGSEA. CDR3 nucleotides: TGCAGCGTTGTCTCAGGGGGGACTGAAGCTTTCTTT. As protein: CSVVSGGTEAFF.

V usage is TRBV4-1 and J usage is TRBJ2-1, with TRBD1 matching 7 bases. Germline V lookup: CDR1 MGHRA, CDR2 YSYEKL. The CDR3 has 17 residues. Trimming at V came to 4 bases and at J to 3 bases, leaving 12 bases not matched to a gene. The DNA for the CDR3 is TGCGCCAGCAGCCCGCTACTTAACAACAGGGGCTACAATGAGCAGTTCTTC. Its protein product is CASSPLLNNRGYNEQFF.

Worth noting for this clonotype: Sequence at one end of the junction differs from germline and may be a read error. The chain is built from TRBV7-7 and TRBJ2-1; 8 bases map to TRBD2. CDR1 is SSHAT, CDR2 FNYEAQ, per germline (reference sequence). This CDR3 has 13 amino acids. The CDR3 loop reads CASSPGGGYEQFF. CDR3 in DNA: TGTGCTAGCAGCCCCGGCGGGGGGTATGAGCAGTTCTTC.

V gene TRBV7-2 combines with J gene TRBJ1-5; D remains unclear. Germline CDR1 reads SGHTA; CDR2 reads FQGNSA. V was pared by 3 bases and J by 2 bases, with 11 bases between. CDR3 length: 15 residues. CDR3 sequence reads: CASSFAEAGNQPQHF. For the CDR3, the DNA is TGTGCCAGCAGCTTTGCAGAGGCCGGCAATCAGCCCCAGCATTTT.

The sample holds many counts of this clonotype. The genes are TRBV20-1 and TRBJ1-1; possible D gene TRBD1, 5 bases. Germline lookup yields CDR1 DFQATT and CDR2 SNEGSKA (reference sequence). The CDR3 totals 16 residues. V shed 6 bases and J shed 4 bases, with 24 bases lying between them. The chain's CDR3 is CSASGASYVVGTEAFF. Here the CDR3 DNA reads TGCAGTGCCAGCGGGGCCAGTTACGTGGTGGGCACTGAAGCTTTCTTT.

CDR3 protein: CASSEQGVSGNTIYF. The CDR3 nucleotides read TGTGCCAGCAGTGAACAGGGGGTATCTGGAAACACCATATATTTT. The chain uses TRBV28 and TRBJ1-3; 8 positions agree with TRBD1. The CDR3 consists of 15 residues. Trimming cost V 5 bases and J 1 base; bases outside gene matches: 4. The germline CDR1 and CDR2 sequences are MDHEN and SYDVKM.

V and J are TRBV5-1 and TRBJ1-3; no reliable D call. The germline V and J ends were trimmed by 0 bases and 0 bases, with 10 bases remaining between them. The CDR3 spans 16 residues. CDR1 is SGHRS and CDR2 is YFSETQ in the germline V gene. CDR3 in DNA: TGCGCCAGCAGCTTGGGGGGTATCTTCTCTGGAAACACCATATATTTT. It encodes CASSLGGIFSGNTIYF.

The rearrangement links TRBV20-1 to TRBJ2-4; no firm D call. The germline gives CDR1 DFQATT, CDR2 SNEGSKA (reference sequence). CDR3 size: 15 residues. V lost 0 bases and J 0 bases, leaving 9 bases between the germline ends. CDR3 sequence (DNA): TGCAGTGCTAGAGAGGCGGTTTTAGCCAAAAACATTCAGTACTTC. This encodes CSAREAVLAKNIQYF.

CDR3 DNA sequence: TGTGCCACCACAGTTCATCAGGGGTATTACTATGGCTACACCTTC. It yields the protein CATTVHQGYYYGYTF. The gene calls are TRBV12-3 or TRBV12-4 and TRBJ1-2; perhaps TRBD1 as D (6 bases). The V end lost 10 bases, the J end lost 3 bases, and 21 bases lay between the germline ends. There are 15 residues in the CDR3.

V usage is TRBV28 and J usage is TRBJ2-1; TRBD1 matches at 10 bases. V shed 4 bases, J shed 2 bases, and the junction held 11 bases outside the gene matches. CDR1 is MDHEN, CDR2 SYDVKM, per germline. There are 18 residues in the CDR3. The CDR3 sequence: CASSSWSRDRGTYNEQFF. The CDR3 DNA is TGTGCCAGCAGTTCATGGAGCCGGGACAGGGGTACCTACAATGAGCAGTTCTTC.

There are many counts of this clonotype. The DNA of the CDR3 is TGCAGTGCTAGAGATACAGGGTTCTATGGCTACACCTTC. As protein: CSARDTGFYGYTF. The chain uses TRBV20-1 and TRBJ1-2, with a tentative D call TRBD1 (6 bases). This CDR3 region has 13 residues. The ends were cut back, 0 bases at V and 4 bases at J, with 9 bases in the middle. CDR1 DFQATT and CDR2 SNEGSKA come from the germline V gene (reference sequence).

This chain links TRBV20-1 with TRBJ2-3; D unclear. V lost 8 bases, J lost 1 base, and 19 bases lay in between. The CDR3 runs 15 residues. Germline lookup yields CDR1 DFQATT and CDR2 SNEGSKA (reference sequence). The CDR3 loop reads CSLGPPRLGTDTQYF. In nucleotides, the CDR3 is TGCAGTCTTGGCCCCCCCCGGCTGGGCACAGATACGCAGTATTTT.

This clonotype showed up just a few times. V usage is TRBV5-1 and J usage is TRBJ2-5; D might be TRBD1 or TRBD2, each matching 5 bases. The germline V and J ends were trimmed by 4 bases and 5 bases, with 21 bases remaining between them. The V gene's germline CDR1 is SGHRS and CDR2 YFSETQ. The CDR3 is made up of 16 amino acids. The CDR3 DNA reads TGCGCCAGCAGCCCGGGACGGGGCGGCCTCGGGGAGACCCAGTACTTC. This sequence encodes CASSPGRGGLGETQYF.

This clonotype was counted only a few times. The V and J genes are TRBV30 and TRBJ1-5; TRBD1 matches 7 bases. V lost 0 bases, J lost 1 base, and 9 bases stayed unmatched. Germline assignment: CDR1 GTSNPN and CDR2 SVGIG (reference sequence). CDR3 length: 17 amino acids. This CDR3 is CAWSVPGTAISNQPQHF. As DNA, the CDR3 is TGTGCCTGGAGTGTCCCCGGGACAGCCATCAGCAATCAGCCCCAGCATTTT.

In its sample, this clonotype was seen many times. This chain uses TRBV6-5 with TRBJ2-7; tentatively, D is TRBD1 (5 bases). The ends were cut back, 6 bases at V and 2 bases at J, with 11 bases in the middle. The CDR3 is 13 amino acids. From germline, CDR1 is MNHEY and CDR2 SVGAGI. The CDR3 DNA sequence: TGTGCCAGCAGGGACACAGACACCTACGAGCAGTACTTC. Residues: CASRDTDTYEQYF.

In this sample, this clonotype turned up a few times. The rearrangement uses TRBV9 and TRBJ1-4; no clear D gene. Between the trimmed V and J ends, which lost 3 bases and 5 bases, there was a span of 14 bases. CDR1 is SGDLS and CDR2 is YYNGEE in the germline V gene. The CDR3 length is 15 residues. The chain's CDR3 is CASSENAAGNEKLFF. CDR3 in DNA: TGTGCCAGCAGCGAAAATGCCGCGGGGAATGAAAAACTGTTTTTT.

About this clonotype itself: Relative to the germline gene, one junction end is altered; a read error may explain this. The V call is TRBV15, the J call TRBJ2-4; maybe TRBD2 (7 bases). CDR3 length: 18 residues. The germline V gene has CDR1 LNHNV and CDR2 YYDKDF (reference sequence). CDR3: CAASRAPGGRSSYNEQYF. CDR3 bases: TGTGCCGCCAGCAGAGCCCCCGGGGGGCGAAGCTCCTACAATGAGCAGTACTTC.

This clonotype was seen more than once but under ten times. V usage is TRBV2 and J usage is TRBJ2-5; 12 nucleotides match TRBD2. Germline V gene lookup returns CDR1 SNHLY and CDR2 FYNNEI. The junction had 6 bases not matched to a gene; V was cut back by 2 bases and J by 2 bases. The CDR3 contains 17 residues. CDR3 nucleotides: TGTGCCAGCAGTGAACACCTAGCGGGGGGGTTTCAAGAGACCCAGTACTTC. As protein: CASSEHLAGGFQETQYF.

This clonotype was seen more than once but under ten times. This chain connects TRBV7-3 to TRBJ2-3; 8 nucleotides line up with TRBD1. This CDR3 is 14 amino acids long. Looked up from germline, CDR1 is SGHTA and CDR2 is FQGTGA. The V and J ends lost 6 bases and 5 bases, in that order; junction bases with no gene match: 7. The CDR3 DNA follows: TGTGCCAGCAGAATGGACAGGGATGGAGATACGCAGTATTTT. This translates into CASRMDRDGDTQYF.

This clonotype was observed at least ten times. The chain joins TRBV28 to TRBJ2-7, with D uncertain. CDR3 length equals 11 residues. Germline assignment: CDR1 MDHEN and CDR2 SYDVKM. The V and J ends lost 5 bases and 3 bases respectively, with 5 bases between them. The CDR3 bases are TGTGCCAGCAGTAACAACTACGAGCAGTACTTC. Translating gives CASSNNYEQYF.

This clonotype was counted only a few times. This rearrangement joins TRBV19 to TRBJ1-5, with 10 bases matching TRBD1. Germline V lookup: CDR1 LNHDA, CDR2 SQIVND (reference sequence). J was trimmed by 6 bases and V by 4 bases; bases with no gene match: 9. The CDR3 spans 16 residues. This CDR3 is CASSTTGTGVGQPQHF. The DNA for the CDR3 is TGTGCCAGTAGTACCACCGGGACAGGGGTTGGTCAGCCCCAGCATTTT.

This sequence joins TRBV6-1 and TRBJ2-7, with 8 bases matching TRBD2. Germline V CDR1 and CDR2: MNHNS, SASEGT. This CDR3 contains 17 residues. Trimming removed 9 bases from V and 5 bases from J; junction bases left unmatched: 21. DNA of the CDR3: TGTGCCAGTTACTCGAGGTCGGAGCGGGGGACCTTGAACGAGCAGTACTTC. Its translation is CASYSRSERGTLNEQYF.

The chain uses TRBV7-2 and TRBJ1-5, with 9 bases matching TRBD1. Germline V gene data show CDR1 as SGHTA and CDR2 as FQGNSA. Losses at the gene ends were 5 bases for V and 3 bases for J; bases not matched to a gene: 5. The CDR3 extends over 15 amino acids. DNA of the CDR3: TGTGCCAGCAGCCCGCGGACAGGGGTCAATCAGCCCCAGCATTTT. It specifies CASSPRTGVNQPQHF. Filled out from reference TRBV7-2 and TRBJ1-5, the complete variable domain reads GAGVSQSPSNKVTEKGKDVELRCDPISGHTALYWYRQSLGQGLEFLIYFQGNSAPDKSGLPSDRFSAERTGGSVSTLTIQRTQQEDSAVYLCASSPRTGVNQPQHFGDGTRLSIL.